The following is a T cell receptor beta chain sequence with its context. Antigen: not known. One end of the junction does not line up with germline, which may come from a read error. RNA transcripts yielded amplified TCR beta CDR3 regions. HTBI-primed first-round RT-PCR preceded second-round multiplex PCR. Each CDR3 protein is one row after TCRdb ran MiXCR on the multiplex PCR reads. Among 580,000 or so distinct CDR3 sequences, about 40% were seen once, and the ten largest hold around 4.6%. This entry is derived from a study of Graves' ophthalmopathy and Graves' hyperthyroidism. Study-level background: Stable hyperthyroidism was defined by absence of ophthalmopathy within 18 months of follow-up.

General study results and limits: Separation of ophthalmopathy from stable hyperthyroidism was achieved by a 13-signature model, at approximately 90% sensitivity and roughly 77% specificity.

Hyperthyroidism was new, under 2 months, in patients aged 18 to 65. Germline CDR1 reads SQVTM; CDR2 reads ANQGSEA. This CDR3 region has 13 residues. The J gene is TRBJ2-7, the V gene TRBV29-1; TRBD1 matches at 8 bases. The sample comprised peripheral blood or thyroid tissue (not recorded which). This receptor was taken from an adult man with Graves' hyperthyroidism. The CDR3 spells CAWSTGGSYEQYF. The CDR3 DNA reads as TGTGCCTGGAGTACAGGGGGATCCTACGAGCAGTACTTC.